The T cell receptor beta chain under discussion was sequenced for a study of T cells in localized non-small cell lung cancer. The method was immunoSEQ multiplex PCR; TCRdb's version includes in-frame clones alone and lacks a portion of them. Among fewer than 900 clones listed, about 33% were seen once. Germline loops: CDR1 SGHTA, CDR2 FQGNSA. V gave up 2 bases and J gave up 3 bases, with 8 bases separating them. CDR3 length: 13 residues. By proportion, this clone is large (0.1 to 1%). The origin of this receptor is a male donor older than 55 with stage II squamous cell lung carcinoma. The starting material was normal lung tissue next to the tumor, obtained before any cancer treatment. The chain is built from TRBV7-2 and TRBJ2-7, with unresolved D. CDR3 sequence: CASSLNGGYEQYF. The CDR3 coding sequence is TGTGCCAGCAGCTTAAATGGTGGCTACGAGCAGTACTTC.